The 28 T cell receptor beta chains in this list originate from one sample, sequenced in a study of regulatory T cells in long-lasting Graves disease. Libraries of TCR beta came from iRepertoire HTBI primers plus Arm-PCR of CDR3 regions. TCRdb redid the calling of the multiplex PCR reads with MiXCR, one entry per CDR3 protein. The table records 550,000 to 650,000 distinct CDR3 sequences, roughly a sixth of them present only once. Noted time point: newly diagnosed GD, antithyroid drugs for less than 3 months. PBMC RNA was the source of the TCR library. Another study also made use of these data, one on T cells in Graves' hyperthyroidism and ophthalmopathy.

The material was peripheral blood mononuclear cells (PBMCs), obtained at new diagnosis, from a patient treated with antithyroid drugs. The origin of the receptors is a man aged 18 to 35 with Graves disease.

There are many counts of this clonotype. The chain has TRBV28 and TRBJ2-7, with D perhaps TRBD2 (5 bases). Germline V gives CDR1 MDHEN, CDR2 SYDVKM. This CDR3 region has 15 residues. Trimming pared 7 bases from V and 1 base from J, leaving 17 bases between. In nucleotides, the CDR3 is TGTGCCAGCAACCCCAGCGGTGATCCTTCCTACGAGCAGTACTTC. This encodes CASNPSGDPSYEQYF.

The V gene is TRBV5-4, the J gene TRBJ2-7; 8 bases map to TRBD2. J was trimmed by 4 bases and V by 6 bases; bases with no gene match: 6. The CDR3 contains 13 residues. Germline V gene lookup returns CDR1 SGHNT and CDR2 YYREEE (reference sequence). The CDR3 spells CASMPGLGYEQYF. CDR3 nucleotides: TGTGCCAGCATGCCGGGACTAGGTTACGAGCAGTACTTC.

This clonotype was observed a few times. The rearrangement uses TRBV12-5 and TRBJ2-1; 9 nucleotides match TRBD2. The germline V gene encodes CDR1 LGHNT and CDR2 FRNRAP. Trimming took 1 base from V and 7 from J; bases not matched to a gene: 8. This CDR3 has 16 residues. This chain's CDR3 is CASGLAAGGPGNEQFF. For the CDR3, the DNA is TGTGCTAGTGGTTTGGCGGCGGGAGGGCCGGGGAATGAGCAGTTCTTC.

This clonotype was seen ten or more times. The rearrangement joins TRBV9 to TRBJ2-7; either TRBD1 or TRBD2 may fit D (5 bases each). Germline lookup yields CDR1 SGDLS and CDR2 YYNGEE. Deletions cut 0 bases from V and 2 bases from J, with 9 bases between. The CDR3 covers 14 residues. The CDR3: CASSVGDQAYEQYF. In DNA, the CDR3 is TGTGCCAGCAGCGTAGGGGACCAAGCCTACGAGCAGTACTTC.

The V call is TRBV30, the J call TRBJ2-2; D perhaps matches TRBD1 (5 bases). This CDR3 comprises 13 residues. Trimming removed 2 bases at V and 6 bases at J, with 10 bases between. CDR1 GTSNPN and CDR2 SVGIG come from the germline V gene (reference sequence). CDR3: CAWSFQGSGELFF. CDR3 coding DNA: TGTGCCTGGAGTTTTCAGGGTTCCGGGGAGCTGTTTTTT.

This clonotype was found many times. V is TRBV4-1 and J is TRBJ2-7; a weak D match, TRBD2 (5 bases). V dropped 4 bases and J dropped 0 bases, with 19 bases sitting between them. The CDR3 loop spans 17 amino acids. Germline CDR1 reads MGHRA; CDR2 reads YSYEKL. The CDR3, as DNA: TGCGCCAGCAGCCCAATCAACGAGGAGGCGAGCTCCTACGAGCAGTACTTC. Protein: CASSPINEEASSYEQYF.

This clonotype was counted ten times or more. This rearrangement joins TRBV6-1 to TRBJ1-2; D perhaps matches TRBD1 (5 bases). Between the trimmed V and J ends, which lost 4 bases and 4 bases, there was a span of 19 bases. This CDR3 is 16 amino acids long. Germline loops: CDR1 MNHNS, CDR2 SASEGT. The CDR3 DNA follows: TGTGCCAGCAGTGGGACCGGGGCCCAAACGGGCTATGGCTACACCTTC. Translated, it gives CASSGTGAQTGYGYTF.

This clonotype was observed a handful of times. The V gene is TRBV24-1, the J gene TRBJ2-1; D is unclear. The length of the CDR3 is 13 residues. Trimming left V 7 bases short and J 0 bases short, with 6 bases between. In germline, CDR1 is KGHDR, CDR2 SFDVKD. The CDR3, as DNA: TGTGCCACCAGACACCACTCCTACAATGAGCAGTTCTTC. It specifies CATRHHSYNEQFF.

The gene calls are TRBV27 and TRBJ2-5, with 12 bases fitting TRBD1. CDR1 and CDR2 from the germline V gene are MNHEY and SMNVEV (reference sequence). With 6 bases clipped from V and 11 bases from J, the junction kept 22 bases outside the gene matches. The CDR3 length is 18 residues. CDR3 sequence: CASSAPDVGTGGLNEQYF. For the CDR3, the DNA is TGTGCCAGCAGCGCCCCGGATGTAGGGACAGGGGGCTTAAATGAGCAGTACTTC.

The sample holds many counts of this clonotype. The chain carries TRBV18 and TRBJ2-7; TRBD1 matches at 8 bases. This CDR3 contains 14 residues. Per the germline V gene, CDR1 is KGHSH and CDR2 is LQKENI. The junction had 7 bases not matched to a gene; V was cut back by 3 bases and J by 6 bases. CDR3 region: CASSPPQGAVEQYF. The CDR3 coding sequence is TGTGCCAGCTCACCCCCCCAGGGGGCTGTCGAGCAGTACTTC. Looking up the rest from reference TRBV18 and TRBJ2-7 gives the full variable domain: NAGVMQNPRHLVRRRGQEARLRCSPMKGHSHVYWYRQLPEEGLKFMVYLQKENIIDESGMPKERFSAEFPKEGPSILRIQQVVRGDSAAYFCASSPPQGAVEQYFGPGTRLTVT.

This clonotype has a count of ten or more. The V and J genes are TRBV7-9 and TRBJ2-1; D call uncertain. CDR3 size: 12 residues. Germline CDR1 SEHNR, CDR2 FQNEAQ (reference sequence). Between the trimmed V and J ends, which lost 4 bases and 7 bases, there was a span of 8 bases. DNA for the CDR3: TGTGCCAGCAGCTCGGCCCTGAATGAGCAGTTCTTC. This encodes CASSSALNEQFF.

This clonotype was observed a few times. A much larger clone sits a single nucleotide away, making a read error possible. This chain uses TRBV25-1 with TRBJ2-5; the D gene is possibly TRBD2 (7 bases). Trimming took off 4 bases at V and 5 bases at J, with 14 bases between the two ends. Germline V gene lookup returns CDR1 MGHDK and CDR2 SYGVNS. The CDR3 contains 14 residues. The chain's CDR3 is CASSVWGGSETQYF. The CDR3 region has the DNA TGTGCCAGCAGTGTATGGGGGGGCAGTGAGACCCAGTACTTC.

In DNA, the CDR3 is TGTGCCACCAGCCCCAGAGGTGAGGGTGCGGGACAAGGCTACACCTTC. Encoded protein: CATSPRGEGAGQGYTF. The chain links TRBV24-1 to TRBJ1-2; TRBD1 is a possible D gene (6 bases). Trimming took off 7 bases at V and 8 bases at J, with 25 bases between the two ends. Germline assignment: CDR1 KGHDR and CDR2 SFDVKD. This CDR3 spans 16 amino acids.

This clonotype appeared a few times. The chain combines TRBV7-9 with TRBJ2-1; D is possibly TRBD2 (6 bases). V gave up 3 bases and J gave up 0 bases, with 15 bases separating them. This CDR3 contains 17 residues. Germline-derived CDR1 and CDR2 are SEHNR and FQNEAQ (reference sequence). The CDR3 spells CASSLEGQTSSYNEQFF. The CDR3 DNA reads TGTGCCAGCAGCTTGGAGGGTCAGACCAGCTCCTACAATGAGCAGTTCTTC.

The chain is built from TRBV5-1 and TRBJ1-6, with 7 bases that match TRBD1. The trim removed 10 bases at V and 1 base at J, leaving 5 bases unmatched. The CDR3 contains 14 residues. Germline V gene data show CDR1 as SGHRS and CDR2 as YFSETQ. The CDR3 is CARPGQSYNSPLHF. Here the CDR3 DNA reads TGCGCCCGCCCGGGACAGTCCTATAATTCACCCCTCCACTTT.

This clonotype was counted between two and nine times. The chain combines TRBV20-1 with TRBJ2-7, with 10 bases that match TRBD2. V lost 4 bases, J lost 3 bases, and 6 bases stayed unmatched. The germline V gene has CDR1 DFQATT and CDR2 SNEGSKA (reference sequence). The CDR3 loop spans 14 amino acids. The CDR3 coding sequence is TGCAGTGCTAAGCTAGCGGGAGCCTACTACGAGCAGTACTTC. Translating gives CSAKLAGAYYEQYF.

This clonotype was counted ten times or more. This sequence joins TRBV30 and TRBJ2-7, with D unclear. Germline values: CDR1 GTSNPN, CDR2 SVGIG (reference sequence). This CDR3 has 15 residues. V was shortened by 3 bases and J by 4 bases, with 19 bases between the two germline ends. CDR3: CAWRGDGSPWYEQYF. The CDR3 DNA reads as TGTGCCTGGAGAGGCGACGGTTCCCCCTGGTACGAGCAGTACTTC.

This clonotype was recorded many times. This chain joins TRBV20-1 and TRBJ2-7; 7 bases are a match to TRBD1. The CDR3 contains 13 residues. V was pared by 3 bases and J by 4 bases, with 6 bases of the junction left unmatched. Germline CDR1 and CDR2: DFQATT and SNEGSKA (reference sequence). The CDR3 sequence is CSASSDRVYEQYF. As DNA, the CDR3 is TGCAGTGCTAGTTCCGACAGGGTATACGAGCAGTACTTC.

On this clonotype: A much larger clone sits a single nucleotide away, making a read error possible. The V and J genes are TRBV6-2 or TRBV6-3 and TRBJ2-7, with TRBD1 matching 9 bases. The CDR3 extends over 15 amino acids. From germline, CDR1 is MNHEY and CDR2 SVGEGT. CDR3 protein: CTSSSTGGLGHEQYF. CDR3 DNA: TGTACCAGCAGTTCGACAGGGGGACTGGGCCACGAGCAGTACTTC.

This clonotype has ten or more counts. This chain links TRBV27 with TRBJ2-7; D is uncertain. CDR1 MNHEY and CDR2 SMNVEV come from the germline V gene (reference sequence). With 8 bases removed from V and 1 base from J, the gap between germline ends came to 6 bases. The CDR3 loop spans 11 amino acids. This CDR3 is CASGSSYEQYF. Here the CDR3 DNA reads TGTGCCAGCGGCTCATCCTACGAGCAGTACTTC.

The chain is built from TRBV10-3 and TRBJ2-3; 15 positions agree with TRBD2. The tail of the sequence fits TRBJ2-7 better, so the J call may be wrong. The V gene's germline CDR1 is ENHRY and CDR2 SYGVKD. The CDR3 spans 15 residues. This CDR3 is CAISGTSGRYNEQYF. CDR3 DNA sequence: TGTGCCATCAGCGGGACTAGCGGGAGGTACAATGAGCAGTACTTC.

This clonotype was seen at least ten times. The chain uses TRBV20-1 and TRBJ2-7; D is undetermined. Trimming cost V 4 bases and J 2 bases, with 15 bases left between them. Per the germline V gene, CDR1 is DFQATT and CDR2 is SNEGSKA (reference sequence). The CDR3 is made up of 14 amino acids. CDR3 loop: CSAKSRQIPYEQYF. The CDR3 DNA reads TGCAGTGCTAAATCCCGGCAGATTCCCTACGAGCAGTACTTC.

The sample holds many counts of this clonotype. The chain carries TRBV5-1 and TRBJ2-7; 8 nucleotides match TRBD2. Per germline, CDR1 SGHRS and CDR2 YFSETQ. V was pared by 0 bases and J by 5 bases, with 4 bases of the junction left unmatched. The CDR3 has 14 amino acids. Here the CDR3 reads CASSLERGGDEQYF. The CDR3, as DNA: TGCGCCAGCAGCTTGGAACGGGGGGGTGACGAGCAGTACTTC.

This clonotype appeared a few times. The V gene is TRBV9, the J gene TRBJ2-3; TRBD2 aligns across 12 bases. With 0 bases clipped from V and 6 bases from J, the junction kept 2 bases outside the gene matches. Germline CDR1 is SGDLS and CDR2 is YYNGEE. CDR3 length equals 15 residues. The CDR3 sequence: CASSVASGRADTQYF. The CDR3 DNA is TGTGCCAGCAGCGTAGCTAGCGGGAGGGCCGATACGCAGTATTTT.

With respect to this clonotype: This may be a read error: a much more frequent sequence differs by one nucleotide. The chain joins TRBV28 to TRBJ2-6; D may be TRBD2 (6 bases). The germline CDR1 and CDR2 sequences are MDHEN and SYDVKM. Trimming pared 3 bases from V and 5 bases from J, leaving 8 bases between. The CDR3 runs to 14 residues. CDR3 residues: CASSLGDWANVLTF. CDR3 bases: TGTGCCAGCAGTTTGGGGGACTGGGCCAACGTCCTGACTTTC.

This clonotype has only a few counts. The chain combines TRBV20-1 with TRBJ2-7; possibly TRBD2 for D (5 bases). Trimming pared 6 bases from V and 0 bases from J, leaving 15 bases between. The CDR3 spans 14 residues. Germline V gene data show CDR1 as DFQATT and CDR2 as SNEGSKA (reference sequence). The CDR3, as DNA: TGCAGTGCCCGGGGAATTGGGAGCTCCTACGAGCAGTACTTC. It is translated as CSARGIGSSYEQYF.

This clonotype has only a few counts. The chain has TRBV27 and TRBJ1-4; D remains unclear. Per germline, CDR1 MNHEY and CDR2 SMNVEV (reference sequence). There are 11 residues in the CDR3. Deletions cut 4 bases from V and 7 bases from J, with 4 bases between. CDR3 protein: CASSSSEKLFF. CDR3 sequence (DNA): TGTGCCAGCAGTTCGAGTGAAAAACTGTTTTTT.

This clonotype appeared many times. Here the CDR3 reads CASSMGQPKYNEQFF. The CDR3 DNA follows: TGCGCCAGCAGCATGGGACAGCCGAAATACAATGAGCAGTTCTTC. The chain recombines TRBV5-1 with TRBJ2-1; TRBD1 matches 7 bases. V gave up 4 bases and J gave up 4 bases; unmatched junction bases: 8. The CDR3 runs to 15 residues. Germline values: CDR1 SGHRS, CDR2 YFSETQ.